This TCR beta chain is drawn from a study of control samples from healthy donors and cancer patients. The protocol was immunoSEQ multiplex PCR, while the TCRdb copy is restricted to in-frame clones and leaves out a portion. The sample yields around 130,000 clones, nearly 90% seen once. The CDR3 extends over 16 amino acids. CDR1 and CDR2 (germline): MDHEN, SYDVKM. The V and J ends lost 6 bases and 7 bases respectively, with 22 bases between them. Note on this clone: Within the sample, other DNA sequences also encode this same CDR3.

The gene calls are TRBV28 and TRBJ1-5; D is perhaps TRBD1 (6 bases). The specimen sequenced was blood. This clonotype originated in a man aged 50-60 years in good health. The CDR3 reads CASRPRGGAGGQPQHF. In nucleotides, the CDR3 is TGTGCCAGCAGACCGAGGGGGGGGGCCGGAGGGCAGCCCCAGCATTTT.